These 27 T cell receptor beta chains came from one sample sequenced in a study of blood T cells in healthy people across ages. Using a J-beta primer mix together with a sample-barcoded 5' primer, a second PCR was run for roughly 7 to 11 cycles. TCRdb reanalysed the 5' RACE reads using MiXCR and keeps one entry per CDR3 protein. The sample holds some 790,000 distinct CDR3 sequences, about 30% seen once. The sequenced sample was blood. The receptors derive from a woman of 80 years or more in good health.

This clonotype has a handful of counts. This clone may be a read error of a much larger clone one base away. The CDR3 reads CASSPRDSILNEQYF. CDR3 sequence (DNA): TGTGCCAGCAGTCCTCGGGACAGCATCCTGAATGAGCAGTACTTC. The gene calls are TRBV6-2 or TRBV6-3 and TRBJ2-5; 7 bases align to TRBD1. Per germline, CDR1 MNHEY and CDR2 SVGEGT. Trimming at V came to 5 bases and at J to 11 bases, leaving 17 bases not matched to a gene. The CDR3 contains 15 residues.

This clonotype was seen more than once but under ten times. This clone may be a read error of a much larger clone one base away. CDR3 sequence reads: CSSGGASHETQYF. The CDR3 nucleotides read TGCAGTTCGGGGGGGGCTAGTCACGAGACCCAGTACTTC. This chain joins TRBV20-1 and TRBJ2-5; TRBD2 matches 8 bases. The CDR3 loop spans 13 amino acids. Germline V gene lookup returns CDR1 DFQATT and CDR2 SNEGSKA (reference sequence). The ends lost 8 bases at V and 5 bases at J; junction bases unmatched: 10.

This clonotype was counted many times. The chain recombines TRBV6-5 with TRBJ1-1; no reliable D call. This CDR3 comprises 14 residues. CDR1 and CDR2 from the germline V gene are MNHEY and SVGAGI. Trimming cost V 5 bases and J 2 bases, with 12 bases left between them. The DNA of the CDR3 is TGTGCCAGCAGTCCTAACCACCCAAACACTGAAGCTTTCTTT. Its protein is CASSPNHPNTEAFF.

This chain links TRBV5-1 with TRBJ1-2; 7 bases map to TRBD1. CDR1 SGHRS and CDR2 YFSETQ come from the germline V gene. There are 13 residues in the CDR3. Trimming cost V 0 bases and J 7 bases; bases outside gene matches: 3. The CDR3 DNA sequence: TGCGCCAGCAGCTTGGGGACAGGTATTGGCTACACCTTC. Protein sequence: CASSLGTGIGYTF.

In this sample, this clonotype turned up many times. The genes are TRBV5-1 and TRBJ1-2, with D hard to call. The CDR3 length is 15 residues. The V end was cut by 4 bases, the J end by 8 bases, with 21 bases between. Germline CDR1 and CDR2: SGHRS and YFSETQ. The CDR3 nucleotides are TGCGCCAGCAGCCCCCGTTCGGGGTCGGAGTTCGGCTACACCTTC. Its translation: CASSPRSGSEFGYTF. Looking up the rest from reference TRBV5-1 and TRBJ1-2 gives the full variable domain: KAGVTQTPRYLIKTRGQQVTLSCSPISGHRSVSWYQQTPGQGLQFLFEYFSETQRNKGNFPGRFSGRQFSNSRSEMNVSTLELGDSALYLCASSPRSGSEFGYTFGSGTRLTVV.

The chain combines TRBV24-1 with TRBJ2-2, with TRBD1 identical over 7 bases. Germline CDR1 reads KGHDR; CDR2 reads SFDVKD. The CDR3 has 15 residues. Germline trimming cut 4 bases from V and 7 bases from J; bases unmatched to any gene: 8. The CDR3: CATSDIPWTGGELFF. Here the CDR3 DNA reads TGTGCCACCAGTGACATACCCTGGACAGGCGGGGAGCTGTTTTTT.

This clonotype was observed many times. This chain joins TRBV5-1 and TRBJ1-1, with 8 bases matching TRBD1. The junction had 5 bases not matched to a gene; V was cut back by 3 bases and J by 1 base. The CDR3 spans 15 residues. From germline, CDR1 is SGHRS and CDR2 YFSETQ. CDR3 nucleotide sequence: TGCGCCAGCAGCTGGACAGGGACGGGGAACACTGAAGCTTTCTTT. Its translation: CASSWTGTGNTEAFF.

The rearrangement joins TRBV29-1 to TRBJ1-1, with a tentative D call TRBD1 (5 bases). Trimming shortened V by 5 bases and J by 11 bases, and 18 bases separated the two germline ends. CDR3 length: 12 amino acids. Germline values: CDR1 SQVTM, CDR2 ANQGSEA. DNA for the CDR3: TGCAGCGTTATTGGGACCGCCTTAGGGGCTTTCTTT. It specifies CSVIGTALGAFF.

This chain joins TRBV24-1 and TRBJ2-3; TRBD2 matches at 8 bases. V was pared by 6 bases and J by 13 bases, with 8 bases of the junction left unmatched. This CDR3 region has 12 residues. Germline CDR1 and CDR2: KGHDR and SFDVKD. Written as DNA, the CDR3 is TGTGCCACCAGTCAGAACGCGGGAGGCGAGTATTTT. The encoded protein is CATSQNAGGEYF.

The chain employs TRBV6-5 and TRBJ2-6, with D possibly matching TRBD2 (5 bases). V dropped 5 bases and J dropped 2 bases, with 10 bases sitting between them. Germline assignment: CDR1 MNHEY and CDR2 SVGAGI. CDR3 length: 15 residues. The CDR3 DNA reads TGTGCCAGCAGTCAAATGGGAGCTGGGGCCAACGTCCTGACTTTC. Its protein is CASSQMGAGANVLTF.

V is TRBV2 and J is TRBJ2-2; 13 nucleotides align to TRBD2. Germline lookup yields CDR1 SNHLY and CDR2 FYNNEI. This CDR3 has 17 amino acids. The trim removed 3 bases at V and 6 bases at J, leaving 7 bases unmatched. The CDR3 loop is CASSDPGTSGVAGELFF. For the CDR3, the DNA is TGTGCCAGCAGTGATCCCGGGACTAGCGGGGTCGCCGGGGAGCTGTTTTTT.

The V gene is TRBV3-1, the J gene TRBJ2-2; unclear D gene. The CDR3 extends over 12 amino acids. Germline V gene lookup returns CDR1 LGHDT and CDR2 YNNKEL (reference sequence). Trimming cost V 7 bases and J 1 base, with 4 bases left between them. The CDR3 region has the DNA TGTGCCAGCAACAAGAACACCGGGGAGCTGTTTTTT. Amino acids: CASNKNTGELFF.

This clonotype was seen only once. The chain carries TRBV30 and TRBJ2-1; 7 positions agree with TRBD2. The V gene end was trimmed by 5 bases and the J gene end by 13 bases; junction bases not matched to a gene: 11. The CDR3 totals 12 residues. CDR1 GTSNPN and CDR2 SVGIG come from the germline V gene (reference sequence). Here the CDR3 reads CAWEGAGETQFF. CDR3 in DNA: TGTGCCTGGGAGGGTGCGGGGGAGACCCAGTTCTTC.

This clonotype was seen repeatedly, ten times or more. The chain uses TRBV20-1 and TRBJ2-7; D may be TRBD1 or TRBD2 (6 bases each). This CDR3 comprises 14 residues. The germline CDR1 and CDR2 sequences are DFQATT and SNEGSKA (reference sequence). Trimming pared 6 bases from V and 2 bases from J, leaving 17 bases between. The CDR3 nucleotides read TGCAGTGCCTTTCTCCAGGGGAGGCCCTACGAGCAGTACTTC. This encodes CSAFLQGRPYEQYF.

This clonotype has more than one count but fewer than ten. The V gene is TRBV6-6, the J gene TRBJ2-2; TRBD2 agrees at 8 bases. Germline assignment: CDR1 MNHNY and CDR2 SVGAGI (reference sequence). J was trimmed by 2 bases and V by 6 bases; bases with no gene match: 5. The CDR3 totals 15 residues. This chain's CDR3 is CASRGSGENTGELFF. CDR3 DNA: TGTGCCAGCAGGGGTAGCGGGGAAAACACCGGGGAGCTGTTTTTT.

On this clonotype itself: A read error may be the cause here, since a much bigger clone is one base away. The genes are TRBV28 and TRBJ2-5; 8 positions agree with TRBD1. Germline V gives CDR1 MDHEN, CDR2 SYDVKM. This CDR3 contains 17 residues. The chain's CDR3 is CACSLSGRGRKEETQYF. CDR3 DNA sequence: TGTGCCTGCAGTTTAAGCGGCAGGGGGCGAAAAGAAGAGACCCAGTACTTC.

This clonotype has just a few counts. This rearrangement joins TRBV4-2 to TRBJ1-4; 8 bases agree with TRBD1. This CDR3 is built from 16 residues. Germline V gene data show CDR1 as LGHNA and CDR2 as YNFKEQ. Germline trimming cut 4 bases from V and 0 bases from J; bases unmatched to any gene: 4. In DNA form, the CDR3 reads TGTGCCAGCAGCCTCGAGGACAGGGCAACTAATGAAAAACTGTTTTTT. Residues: CASSLEDRATNEKLFF.

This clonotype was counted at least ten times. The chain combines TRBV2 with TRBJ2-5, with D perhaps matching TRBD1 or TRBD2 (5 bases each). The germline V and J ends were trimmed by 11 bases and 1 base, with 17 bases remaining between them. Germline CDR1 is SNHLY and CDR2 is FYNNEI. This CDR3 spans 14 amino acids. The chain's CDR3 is CAGRTRGVQETQYF. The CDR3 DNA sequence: TGTGCCGGTCGTACAAGGGGAGTCCAAGAGACCCAGTACTTC. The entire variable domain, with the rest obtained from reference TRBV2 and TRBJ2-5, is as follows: EPEVTQTPSHQVTQMGQEVILRCVPISNHLYFYWYRQILGQKVEFLVSFYNNEISEKSEIFDDQFSVERPDGSNFTLKIRSTKLEDSAMYFCAGRTRGVQETQYFGPGTRLLVL.

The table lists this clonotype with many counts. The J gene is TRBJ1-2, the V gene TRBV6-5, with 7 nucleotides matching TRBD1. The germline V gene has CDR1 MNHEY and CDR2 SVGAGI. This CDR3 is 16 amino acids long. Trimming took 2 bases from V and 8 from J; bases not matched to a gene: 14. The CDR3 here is CASSYRDRVATRGYTF. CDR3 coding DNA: TGTGCCAGCAGTTACCGGGACAGAGTCGCTACGAGGGGCTACACCTTC.

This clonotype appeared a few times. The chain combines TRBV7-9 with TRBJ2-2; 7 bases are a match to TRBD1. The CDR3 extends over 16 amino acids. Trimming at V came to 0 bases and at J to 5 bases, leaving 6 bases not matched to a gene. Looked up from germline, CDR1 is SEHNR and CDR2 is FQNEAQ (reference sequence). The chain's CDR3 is CASSLALAGGTGELFF. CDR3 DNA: TGTGCCAGCAGCTTAGCGCTGGCAGGGGGTACCGGGGAGCTGTTTTTT.

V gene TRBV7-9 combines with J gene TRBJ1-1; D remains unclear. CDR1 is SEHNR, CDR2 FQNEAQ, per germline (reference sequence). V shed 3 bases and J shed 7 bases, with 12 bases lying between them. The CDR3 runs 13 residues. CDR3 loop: CASSLPALDEAFF. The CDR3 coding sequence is TGTGCCAGCAGCTTGCCAGCCTTGGATGAAGCTTTCTTT.

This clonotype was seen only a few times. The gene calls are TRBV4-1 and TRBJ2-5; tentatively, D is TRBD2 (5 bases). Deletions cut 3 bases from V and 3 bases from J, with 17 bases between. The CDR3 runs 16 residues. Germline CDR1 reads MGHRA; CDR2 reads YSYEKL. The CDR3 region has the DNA TGCGCCAGCAGCCACCATTGGTTGTACGGGGAAGAGACCCAGTACTTC. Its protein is CASSHHWLYGEETQYF.

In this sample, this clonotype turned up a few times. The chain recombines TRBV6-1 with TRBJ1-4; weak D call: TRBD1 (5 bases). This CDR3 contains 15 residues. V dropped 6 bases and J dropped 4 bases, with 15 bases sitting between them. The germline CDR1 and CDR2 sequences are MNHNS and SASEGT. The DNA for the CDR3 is TGTGCCAGCAGGCCACAGGAACTTATTAATGAAAAACTGTTTTTT. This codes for CASRPQELINEKLFF.

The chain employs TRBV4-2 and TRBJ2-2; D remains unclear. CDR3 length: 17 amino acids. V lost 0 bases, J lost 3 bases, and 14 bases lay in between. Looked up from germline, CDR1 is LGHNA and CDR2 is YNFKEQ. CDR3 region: CASSQDLLRRHTGELFF. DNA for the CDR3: TGTGCCAGCAGCCAAGATTTACTCCGGCGACACACCGGGGAGCTGTTTTTT.

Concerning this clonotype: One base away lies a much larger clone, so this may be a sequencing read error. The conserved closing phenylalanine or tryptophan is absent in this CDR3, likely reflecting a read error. The CDR3 DNA reads as TGTGCCAGCAGTTTCGGCAGAGCTAGCACAGATGCGCAGTATTCT. Its protein product is CASSFGRASTDAQYS. The chain couples TRBV12-3 or TRBV12-4 to TRBJ2-3; tentatively, D is TRBD2 (5 bases). The CDR3 contains 15 residues.

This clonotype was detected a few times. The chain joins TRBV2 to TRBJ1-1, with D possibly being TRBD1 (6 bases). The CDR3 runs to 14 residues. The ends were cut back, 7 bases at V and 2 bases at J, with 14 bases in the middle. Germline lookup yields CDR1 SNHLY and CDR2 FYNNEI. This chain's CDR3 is CASKGGGTNTEAFF. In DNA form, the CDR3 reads TGTGCCAGCAAGGGGGGGGGGACCAACACTGAAGCTTTCTTT. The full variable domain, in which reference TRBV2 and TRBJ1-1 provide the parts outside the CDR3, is EPEVTQTPSHQVTQMGQEVILRCVPISNHLYFYWYRQILGQKVEFLVSFYNNEISEKSEIFDDQFSVERPDGSNFTLKIRSTKLEDSAMYFCASKGGGTNTEAFFGQGTRLTVV.

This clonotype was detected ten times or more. The CDR3 region has the DNA TGTGCCAGCAGTTACTCCCCGACAGGAGTTACCAAAAACATTCAGTACTTC. The encoded protein is CASSYSPTGVTKNIQYF. The rearrangement joins TRBV6-2 or TRBV6-3 to TRBJ2-4, with D possibly TRBD1 on 6 matching bases. The CDR3 is made up of 17 amino acids. V was clipped by 0 bases and J by 2 bases, with 14 bases between them. Germline values: CDR1 MNHEY, CDR2 SVGEGT.